One sample yielded the 4 T cell receptor beta chains listed below, sequenced in a study of T cell responses to AZD1222 COVID-19 vaccine. The protocol was immunoSEQ multiplex PCR, while the TCRdb copy is restricted to in-frame clones and leaves out a portion. The table lists approximately 120,000 clones, roughly 90% of them singletons. Sequencing used peripheral blood, obtained on day 0 of AZD1222 vaccination. The receptors derive from an adult in good health.

V is TRBV25-1 and J is TRBJ2-1; D might be TRBD1 or TRBD2, each matching 5 bases. The germline V gene has CDR1 MGHDK and CDR2 SYGVNS. This CDR3 contains 14 residues. Between the trimmed V and J ends, which lost 6 bases and 4 bases, there was a span of 13 bases. CDR3 DNA sequence: TGTGCCAGCAGGGGGACGTACGAGTACAATGAGCAGTTCTTC. Its translation is CASRGTYEYNEQFF.

The chain is built from TRBV6-5 and TRBJ1-5; D is undetermined. The V gene's germline CDR1 is MNHEY and CDR2 SVGAGI. The ends were cut back, 6 bases at V and 5 bases at J, with 17 bases in the middle. The CDR3 loop spans 15 amino acids. The CDR3 loop is CASRPLRGGDQPQHF. The CDR3 DNA follows: TGTGCCAGCAGGCCCCTCCGGGGTGGGGATCAGCCCCAGCATTTT.

The chain carries TRBV5-1 and TRBJ2-2; D is uncertain. V lost 0 bases, J lost 0 bases, and 6 bases lay in between. CDR1 and CDR2 (germline): SGHRS, YFSETQ. The CDR3 runs 15 residues. CDR3 bases: TGCGCCAGCAGCTTGGTTGGAGCGAACACCGGGGAGCTGTTTTTT. Protein sequence: CASSLVGANTGELFF.

This chain links TRBV18 with TRBJ1-2; tentatively, D is TRBD1 (5 bases). Germline CDR1 KGHSH, CDR2 LQKENI. Trimming pared 2 bases from V and 3 bases from J, leaving 16 bases between. The CDR3 contains 16 residues. DNA of the CDR3: TGTGCCAGCTCACCAGGTTGGGGCAGGACCGACTATGGCTACACCTTC. Protein product: CASSPGWGRTDYGYTF.